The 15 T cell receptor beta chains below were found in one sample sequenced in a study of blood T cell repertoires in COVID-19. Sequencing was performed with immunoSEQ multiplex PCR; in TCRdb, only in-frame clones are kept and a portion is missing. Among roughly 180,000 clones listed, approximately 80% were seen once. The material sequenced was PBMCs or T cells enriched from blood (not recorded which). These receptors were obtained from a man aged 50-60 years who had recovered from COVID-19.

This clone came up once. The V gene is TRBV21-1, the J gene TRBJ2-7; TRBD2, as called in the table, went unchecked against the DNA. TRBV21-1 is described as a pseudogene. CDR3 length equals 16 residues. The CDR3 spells CASSNSLGTYTYEQYF. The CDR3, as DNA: TGTGCCAGCAGCAACTCCCTAGGGACTTATACCTACGAGCAGTACTTC.

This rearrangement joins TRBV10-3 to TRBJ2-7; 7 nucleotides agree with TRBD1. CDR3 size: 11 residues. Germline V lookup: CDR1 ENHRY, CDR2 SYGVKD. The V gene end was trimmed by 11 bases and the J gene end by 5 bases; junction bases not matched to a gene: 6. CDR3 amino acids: CAARQGNEQYF. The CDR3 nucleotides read TGTGCCGCCCGACAGGGCAACGAGCAGTACTTC.

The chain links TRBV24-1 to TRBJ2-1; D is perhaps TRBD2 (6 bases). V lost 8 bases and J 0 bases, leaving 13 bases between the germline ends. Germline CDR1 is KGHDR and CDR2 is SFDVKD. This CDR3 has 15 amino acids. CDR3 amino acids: CATNRGGSSYNEQFF. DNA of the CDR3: TGTGCCACCAATCGGGGAGGAAGCTCCTACAATGAGCAGTTCTTC.

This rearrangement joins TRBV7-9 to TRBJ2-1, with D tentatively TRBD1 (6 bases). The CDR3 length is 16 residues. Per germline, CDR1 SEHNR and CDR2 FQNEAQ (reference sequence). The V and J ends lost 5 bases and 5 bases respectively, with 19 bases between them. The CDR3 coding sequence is TGTGCCAGCAGCCAAAACAGGGTTTTCCAGGACAATGAGCAGTTCTTC. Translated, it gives CASSQNRVFQDNEQFF.

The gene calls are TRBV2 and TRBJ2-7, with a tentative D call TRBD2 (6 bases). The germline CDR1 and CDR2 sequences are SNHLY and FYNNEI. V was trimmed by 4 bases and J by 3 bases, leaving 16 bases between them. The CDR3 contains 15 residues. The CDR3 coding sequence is TGTGCCAGCAGTGGACATAGCGGATCTGTCTACGAGCAGTACTTC. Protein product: CASSGHSGSVYEQYF.

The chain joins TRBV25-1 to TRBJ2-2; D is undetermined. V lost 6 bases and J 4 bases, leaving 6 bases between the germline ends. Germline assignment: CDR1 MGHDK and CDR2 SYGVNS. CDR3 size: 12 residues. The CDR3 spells CASRRGTGELFF. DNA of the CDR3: TGTGCCAGCAGGAGAGGCACCGGGGAGCTGTTTTTT.

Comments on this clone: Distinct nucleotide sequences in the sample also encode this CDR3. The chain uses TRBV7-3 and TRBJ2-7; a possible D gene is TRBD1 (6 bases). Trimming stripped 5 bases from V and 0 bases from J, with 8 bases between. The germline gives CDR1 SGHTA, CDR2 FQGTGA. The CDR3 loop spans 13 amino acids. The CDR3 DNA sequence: TGTGCCAGCAGCCGGGACAACTCCTACGAGCAGTACTTC. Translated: CASSRDNSYEQYF.

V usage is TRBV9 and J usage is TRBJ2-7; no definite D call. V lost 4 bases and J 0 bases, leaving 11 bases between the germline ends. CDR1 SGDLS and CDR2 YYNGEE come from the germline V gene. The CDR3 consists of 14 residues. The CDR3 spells CASSIEAYSYEQYF. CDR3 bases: TGTGCCAGCAGCATAGAAGCCTACTCCTACGAGCAGTACTTC.

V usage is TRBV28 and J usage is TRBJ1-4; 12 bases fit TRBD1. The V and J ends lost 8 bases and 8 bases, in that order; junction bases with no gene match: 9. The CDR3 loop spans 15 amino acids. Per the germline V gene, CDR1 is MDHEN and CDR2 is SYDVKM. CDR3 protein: CASQLGGQGAEKLFF. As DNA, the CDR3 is TGTGCCAGCCAACTTGGGGGACAGGGGGCAGAAAAACTGTTTTTT.

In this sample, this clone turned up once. DNA for the CDR3: TGTGCCAGTAGTACCTTAGGACTAGCGGGAGCAAGCGAGCAGTACTTC. Translated, it gives CASSTLGLAGASEQYF. V and J are TRBV19 and TRBJ2-7, with TRBD2 identical over 13 bases. Per the germline V gene, CDR1 is LNHDA and CDR2 is SQIVND (reference sequence). CDR3 size: 16 residues. Losses at the gene ends were 4 bases for V and 6 bases for J; bases not matched to a gene: 9.

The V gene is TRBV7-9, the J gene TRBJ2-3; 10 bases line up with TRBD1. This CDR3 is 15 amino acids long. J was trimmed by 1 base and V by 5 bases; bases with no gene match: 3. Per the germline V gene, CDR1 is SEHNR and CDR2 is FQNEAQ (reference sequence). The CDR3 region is CASSGTGVGTDTQYF. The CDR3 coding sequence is TGTGCCAGCAGCGGGACAGGGGTGGGCACAGATACGCAGTATTTT.

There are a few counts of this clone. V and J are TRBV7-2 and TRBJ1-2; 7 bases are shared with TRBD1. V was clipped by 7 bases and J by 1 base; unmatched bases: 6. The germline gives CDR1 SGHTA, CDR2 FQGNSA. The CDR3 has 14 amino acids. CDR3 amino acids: CASNQGGNNYGYTF. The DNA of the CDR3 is TGTGCCAGCAATCAGGGGGGTAATAACTATGGCTACACCTTC.

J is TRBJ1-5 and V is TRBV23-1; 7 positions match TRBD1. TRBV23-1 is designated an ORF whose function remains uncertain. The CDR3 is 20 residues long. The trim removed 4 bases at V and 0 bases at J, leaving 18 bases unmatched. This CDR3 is CASSPNLPAGGKDSNQPQHF. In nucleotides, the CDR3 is TGCGCCAGCAGTCCCAATCTTCCGGCAGGGGGAAAGGATAGCAATCAGCCCCAGCATTTT.

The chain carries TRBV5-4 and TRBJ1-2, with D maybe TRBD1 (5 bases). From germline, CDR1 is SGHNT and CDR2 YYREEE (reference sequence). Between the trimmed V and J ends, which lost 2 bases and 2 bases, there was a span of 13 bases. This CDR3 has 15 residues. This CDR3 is CASSFQGRQNYGYTF. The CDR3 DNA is TGTGCCAGCAGCTTTCAAGGTAGACAGAACTATGGCTACACCTTC.

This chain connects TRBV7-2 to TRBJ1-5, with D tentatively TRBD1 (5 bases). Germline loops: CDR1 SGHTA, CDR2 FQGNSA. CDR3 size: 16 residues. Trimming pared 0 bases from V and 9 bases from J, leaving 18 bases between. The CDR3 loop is CASSLAAGQVGRPQHF. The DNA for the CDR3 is TGTGCCAGCAGCTTAGCTGCGGGGCAGGTCGGCCGGCCCCAGCATTTT.